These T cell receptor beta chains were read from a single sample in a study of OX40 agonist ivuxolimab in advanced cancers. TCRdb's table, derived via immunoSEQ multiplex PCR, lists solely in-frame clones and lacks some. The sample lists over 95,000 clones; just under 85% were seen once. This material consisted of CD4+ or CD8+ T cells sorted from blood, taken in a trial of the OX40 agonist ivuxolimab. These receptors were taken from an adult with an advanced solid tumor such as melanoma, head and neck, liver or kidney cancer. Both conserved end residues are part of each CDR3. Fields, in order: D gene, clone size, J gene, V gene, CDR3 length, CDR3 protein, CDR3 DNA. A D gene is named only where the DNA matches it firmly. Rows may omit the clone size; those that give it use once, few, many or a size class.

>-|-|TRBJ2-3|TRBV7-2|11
CASSITDTQYF
TGTGCCAGCAGCATCACAGATACGCAGTATTTT
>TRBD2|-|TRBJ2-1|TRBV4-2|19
CASSQDGRTSRKNLDEQFF
TGTGCCAGCAGCCAAGATGGGAGGACTAGCAGGAAAAATCTCGATGAGCAGTTCTTC
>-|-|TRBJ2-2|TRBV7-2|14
CASRRLLNTGELFF
TGTGCCAGCAGACGACTCTTGAACACCGGGGAGCTGTTTTTT
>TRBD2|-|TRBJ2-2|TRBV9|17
CASSVGGGGLETGELFF
TGTGCCAGCAGCGTAGGTGGCGGGGGGCTTGAAACCGGGGAGCTGTTTTTT
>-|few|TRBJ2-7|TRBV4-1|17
CASSQISLGLEAYEQYF
TGCGCCAGCAGCCAAATATCCTTAGGGCTAGAGGCCTACGAGCAGTACTTC
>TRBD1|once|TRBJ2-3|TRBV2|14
CASSGQGFTYTQYF
TGTGCCAGCAGTGGACAGGGTTTTACTTATACGCAGTATTTT
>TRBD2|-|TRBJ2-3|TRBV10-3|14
CAIRGTTPTDTQYF
TGTGCCATCAGGGGGACTACACCCACAGATACGCAGTATTTT
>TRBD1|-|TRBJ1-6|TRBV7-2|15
CASSKGGTGESPLHF
TGTGCCAGCAGCAAAGGCGGGACAGGGGAATCACCCCTCCACTTT
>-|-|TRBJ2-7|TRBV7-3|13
CASSLDRSYEQYF
TGTGCCAGCAGCTTAGACAGATCCTACGAGCAGTACTTC
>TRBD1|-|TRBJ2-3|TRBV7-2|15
CASSSSGQGTDTQYF
TGTGCCAGCAGCTCCAGCGGACAGGGGACAGATACGCAGTATTTT
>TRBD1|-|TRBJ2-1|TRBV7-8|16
CASSSRDSQKGNEQFF
TGTGCCAGCAGCTCCCGGGACAGTCAAAAAGGTAATGAGCAGTTCTTC
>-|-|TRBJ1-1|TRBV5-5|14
CASRPQLVLSEAFF
TGTGCCAGCAGGCCACAACTAGTCCTTTCTGAAGCTTTCTTT
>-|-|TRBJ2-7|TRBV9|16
CASSVVAESVGYEQYF
TGTGCCAGCAGCGTAGTAGCGGAAAGCGTGGGATACGAGCAGTACTTC
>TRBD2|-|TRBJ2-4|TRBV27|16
CASSSYSGLAKNIQYF
TGTGCCAGCAGTTCATATAGCGGGTTAGCCAAAAACATTCAGTACTTC
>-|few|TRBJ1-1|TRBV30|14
CAWSKWGVNTEAFF
TGTGCCTGGAGTAAGTGGGGAGTGAACACTGAAGCTTTCTTT
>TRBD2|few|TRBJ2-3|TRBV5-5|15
CASRAVAGSTDTQYF
TGTGCCAGCAGGGCAGTAGCGGGGTCCACAGATACGCAGTATTTT
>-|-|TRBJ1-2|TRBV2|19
CASSDPPGLSNRRHYGYTF
TGTGCCAGCAGTGACCCCCCGGGACTCTCAAATCGGAGGCACTATGGCTACACCTTC
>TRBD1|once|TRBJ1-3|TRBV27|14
CASSLRQGGNTIYF
TGTGCCAGCAGTTTAAGACAGGGTGGAAACACCATATATTTT
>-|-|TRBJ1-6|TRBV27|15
CASSLWRGRDSPLHF
TGTGCCAGCAGTTTATGGCGGGGTAGGGATTCACCCCTCCACTTT
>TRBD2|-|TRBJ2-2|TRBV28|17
CASSFGGEGLNTGELFF
TGTGCCAGCAGTTTTGGAGGGGAGGGGCTGAACACCGGGGAGCTGTTTTTT
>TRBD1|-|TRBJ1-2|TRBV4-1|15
CASSQPGQGARGYTF
TGCGCCAGCAGCCAACCCGGACAGGGCGCGCGTGGCTACACCTTC
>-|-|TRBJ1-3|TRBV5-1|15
CASSRRQEEGNTIYF
TGCGCCAGCAGCCGCCGACAGGAGGAGGGGAACACCATATATTTT
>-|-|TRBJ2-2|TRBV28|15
CASSTQTRNTGELFF
TGTGCCAGCAGTACCCAGACTCGAAACACCGGGGAGCTGTTTTTT
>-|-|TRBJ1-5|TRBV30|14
CAWSLHGGNQPQHF
TGTGCCTGGAGCCTCCATGGGGGCAATCAGCCCCAGCATTTT
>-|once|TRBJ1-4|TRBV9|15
CASSVVSQINEKLFF
TGTGCCAGCAGCGTAGTGTCACAAATTAATGAAAAACTGTTTTTT
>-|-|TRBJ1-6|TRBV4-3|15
CASSQDGVGGSPLHF
TGCGCCAGCAGCCAAGATGGGGTAGGGGGTTCACCCCTCCACTTT
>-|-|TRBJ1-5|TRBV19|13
CASSIGTGQPQHF
TGTGCCAGTAGTATCGGGACCGGCCAGCCCCAGCATTTT
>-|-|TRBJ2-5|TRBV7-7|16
CASSSRGSGVQETQYF
TGTGCCAGCAGCTCTCGGGGATCTGGCGTACAAGAGACCCAGTACTTC
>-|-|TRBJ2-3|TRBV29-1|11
CSVGSTDTQYF
TGCAGCGTCGGGAGCACAGATACGCAGTATTTT
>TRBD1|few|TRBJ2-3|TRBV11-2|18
CASSLEGPGGAAPDTQYF
TGTGCCAGCAGCTTAGAAGGTCCAGGGGGCGCGGCCCCCGATACGCAGTATTTT
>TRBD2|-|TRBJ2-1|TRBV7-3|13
CASSSSSGSEQFF
TGTGCCAGCAGCTCGAGTAGCGGGAGTGAGCAGTTCTTC
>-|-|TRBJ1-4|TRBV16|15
CASSPTGLGNEKLFF
TGTGCCAGCAGCCCAACGGGACTAGGAAATGAAAAACTGTTTTTT
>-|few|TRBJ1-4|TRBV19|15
CASSSLSGGNEKLFF
TGTGCCAGTAGTAGCCTGTCTGGTGGTAATGAAAAACTGTTTTTT
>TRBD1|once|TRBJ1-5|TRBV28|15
CASSRQGAGNQPQHF
TGTGCCAGCAGTCGACAGGGGGCTGGCAATCAGCCCCAGCATTTT
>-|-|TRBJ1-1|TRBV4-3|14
CASSQGGLPRRAFF
TGCGCCAGCAGCCAAGGAGGTCTCCCCCGGCGAGCTTTCTTT
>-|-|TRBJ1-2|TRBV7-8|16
CASSLVVRTLNPGYTF
TGTGCCAGCAGCTTAGTTGTGCGGACCCTGAACCCGGGCTACACCTTC
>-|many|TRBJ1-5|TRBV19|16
CASSMGRPYSNQPQHF
TGTGCCAGTAGTATGGGACGCCCTTATAGCAATCAGCCCCAGCATTTT
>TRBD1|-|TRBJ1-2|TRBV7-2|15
CASSLKTGASGGYTF
TGTGCCAGCAGCTTGAAAACAGGGGCCTCGGGCGGCTACACCTTC
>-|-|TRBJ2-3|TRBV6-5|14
CASKARGFTDTQYF
TGTGCCAGCAAGGCTAGGGGGTTCACAGATACGCAGTATTTT
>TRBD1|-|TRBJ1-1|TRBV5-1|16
CASSLGDRGLSTEAFF
TGCGCCAGCAGCTTGGGGGACAGGGGGCTGAGCACTGAAGCTTTCTTT